This T cell receptor beta chain is drawn from a study of regulatory T cells in long-lasting Graves disease. Time point defined: newly diagnosed GD, antithyroid drugs for less than 3 months. PBMCs were the source of the RNA used for TCR sequencing. CDR3-region Arm-PCR and iRepertoire HTBI primers produced the TCR beta libraries. TCRdb used MiXCR to reprocess the multiplex PCR reads, holding one entry per CDR3 protein. The table has some 250,000 distinct CDR3 sequences, about 20% seen once. This clonotype was counted ten times or more. The antigen remains unidentified. Study-wide findings and caveats: Authors noted too few samples as a limitation.

V shed 1 base, J shed 8 bases, and the junction held 10 bases outside the gene matches. The CDR3 sequence is 16 residues long. Germline V gene data show CDR1 as SGDLS and CDR2 as YYNGEE. These data were also reused for a study on T cells in Graves' hyperthyroidism and ophthalmopathy. Per that paper: Those with hyperthyroidism were 18 to 65 years old, newly diagnosed, and ill for under 2 months. Initially, a first-round RT-PCR of the TCR CDR3 employed the HTBI primer set.

The TCR originated in a woman aged 30 to 39 with Graves disease. The V and J genes are TRBV9 and TRBJ2-1, with 9 bases matching TRBD1. Sequencing used peripheral blood mononuclear cells (PBMCs), obtained at new diagnosis, from a patient treated with antithyroid drugs. The CDR3 DNA sequence: TGTGCCAGCAGCGTATTCTACGCGGACAGGGGCGATGAGCAGTTCTTC. Residues: CASSVFYADRGDEQFF. The full variable domain, its missing parts supplied by reference TRBV9 and TRBJ2-1, is DSGVTQTPKHLITATGQRVTLRCSPRSGDLSVYWYQQSLDQGLQFLIQYYNGEERAKGNILERFSAQQFPDLHSELNLSSLELGDSALYFCASSVFYADRGDEQFFGPGTRLTVL.